The 14 T cell receptor beta chains presented below share a single source sample, sequenced in a study of blood T cells in healthy people across ages. Next came a second PCR, run for about 7 to 12 cycles, which used a sample-barcoded 5' primer along with a J-beta primer mix. TCRdb re-called the 5' RACE reads with MiXCR, one entry per CDR3 protein. In the table there are approximately 2,000,000 distinct CDR3 sequences, around 40% of which are singletons. Material: blood. Receptors originate from a human donor in good health.

The rearrangement joins TRBV11-2 to TRBJ2-4, with D maybe TRBD1 (6 bases). CDR3 length: 13 amino acids. Germline values: CDR1 SGHAT, CDR2 FQNNGV. Trimming removed 1 base from V and 7 bases from J, with 8 bases in between. CDR3 DNA: TGTGCCAGCAGCTTAGCAGGGGATAACATTCAGTACTTC. Protein sequence: CASSLAGDNIQYF. Complete variable domain (other parts from reference TRBV11-2 and TRBJ2-4): EAGVAQSPRYKIIEKRQSVAFWCNPISGHATLYWYQQILGQGPKLLIQFQNNGVVDDSQLPKDRFSAERLKGVDSTLKIQPAKLEDSAVYLCASSLAGDNIQYFGAGTRLSVL.

This chain joins TRBV18 and TRBJ2-5, with D possibly called TRBD1 or TRBD2 (5 bases each). V dropped 0 bases and J dropped 0 bases, with 8 bases sitting between them. CDR3 length: 15 amino acids. The germline V gene has CDR1 KGHSH and CDR2 LQKENI. CDR3 coding DNA: TGTGCCAGCTCACCACCGGGACGCAACCAAGAGACCCAGTACTTC. As protein: CASSPPGRNQETQYF.

This chain links TRBV20-1 with TRBJ2-1, with unresolved D. Trimming pared 3 bases from V and 5 bases from J, leaving 11 bases between. Germline V gene sequence: CDR1 DFQATT, CDR2 SNEGSKA (reference sequence). The CDR3 length is 13 residues. CDR3 sequence: CSASRVANNEQFF. In nucleotides, the CDR3 is TGCAGTGCTAGCCGGGTCGCTAACAATGAGCAGTTCTTC.

The chain links TRBV18 to TRBJ1-5; no clear D gene. This CDR3 spans 16 amino acids. In germline, CDR1 is KGHSH, CDR2 LQKENI. Between the trimmed V and J ends, which lost 3 bases and 4 bases, there was a span of 16 bases. The DNA for the CDR3 is TGTGCCAGCTCACCCTTTCGGGCTCTAGGGAATCAGCCCCAGCATTTT. The encoded protein is CASSPFRALGNQPQHF.

The sample holds one count of this clonotype. The J gene is TRBJ2-7, the V gene TRBV5-1; TRBD1 matches at 10 bases. V was clipped by 4 bases and J by 3 bases; unmatched bases: 7. Germline CDR1 and CDR2: SGHRS and YFSETQ. The CDR3 extends over 15 amino acids. This chain's CDR3 is CASSSWDRGLYEQYF. DNA of the CDR3: TGCGCCAGCAGCAGCTGGGACAGGGGACTCTACGAGCAGTACTTC.

This chain links TRBV3-1 with TRBJ1-2; TRBD1 aligns across 9 bases. V lost 1 base to trimming and J lost 4 bases; unmatched junction nucleotides: 13. The CDR3 is 18 residues long. CDR1 is LGHDT, CDR2 YNNKEL, per germline (reference sequence). This CDR3 is CASSQGVGTGTGTYGYTF. The DNA for the CDR3 is TGTGCCAGCAGCCAAGGGGTGGGAACCGGGACAGGGACCTATGGCTACACCTTC.

There are a few counts of this clonotype. The gene calls are TRBV6-6 and TRBJ2-5; no reliable D call. CDR3 size: 16 residues. The V gene's germline CDR1 is MNHNY and CDR2 SVGAGI (reference sequence). The ends were cut back, 2 bases at V and 4 bases at J, with 17 bases in the middle. Here the CDR3 reads CASSYVRLPEGETQYF. The CDR3 DNA sequence: TGTGCCAGCAGTTACGTCAGACTCCCTGAAGGAGAGACCCAGTACTTC.

V and J are TRBV20-1 and TRBJ1-6; TRBD1 agrees at 9 bases. After removal of 6 bases from V and 9 bases from J, the junction contained 9 bases not matched to a gene. Germline assignment: CDR1 DFQATT and CDR2 SNEGSKA (reference sequence). The CDR3 has 14 amino acids. The CDR3 is CSARRDRVSSPLHF. Written as DNA, the CDR3 is TGCAGTGCAAGGCGGGACAGGGTCAGTTCACCCCTCCACTTT.

As regards this clonotype: A junction end diverges from the germline sequence, so it may reflect a read error. This chain links TRBV10-3 with TRBJ2-7; no definite D call. The CDR3 is made up of 12 amino acids. Germline CDR1 and CDR2: ENHRY and SYGVKD. Here the CDR3 reads CAISKSEREQYF. CDR3 DNA sequence: TGTGCCATCAGTAAGTCTGAGAGAGAGCAGTACTTC.

V is TRBV15 and J is TRBJ1-5; D is undetermined. Germline V lookup: CDR1 LNHNV, CDR2 YYDKDF (reference sequence). The length of the CDR3 is 14 residues. V was pared by 6 bases and J by 3 bases, with 12 bases between. The CDR3 nucleotides read TGTGCCACCAGAAATGAGGGTTACAATCAGCCCCAGCATTTT. Translating it yields CATRNEGYNQPQHF.

The chain couples TRBV9 to TRBJ2-1, with unresolved D. V lost 0 bases and J 0 bases, leaving 10 bases between the germline ends. CDR3 length: 16 amino acids. The germline gives CDR1 SGDLS, CDR2 YYNGEE. The CDR3 nucleotides read TGTGCCAGCAGCGTAGACTCGGCTGGCTCCTACAATGAGCAGTTCTTC. Protein: CASSVDSAGSYNEQFF.

The V gene is TRBV5-1, the J gene TRBJ1-5; no reliable D call. The germline V gene has CDR1 SGHRS and CDR2 YFSETQ. The CDR3 extends over 14 amino acids. The V and J ends lost 0 bases and 5 bases respectively, with 9 bases between them. The DNA of the CDR3 is TGCGCCAGCAGCTTGGGAGTTAACGATCAGCCCCAGCATTTT. As protein: CASSLGVNDQPQHF.

The chain recombines TRBV5-5 with TRBJ1-2; no firm D call. CDR3 length: 13 residues. V was cut by 5 bases and J by 3 bases, with 11 bases left in between. The germline gives CDR1 SGHKS, CDR2 YYEKEE (reference sequence). CDR3 sequence (DNA): TGTGCCAGCAGTTTTGACGTCGACTATGGCTACACCTTC. It codes for CASSFDVDYGYTF.

This clonotype was counted between two and nine times. The V call is TRBV6-2 or TRBV6-3, the J call TRBJ2-5; D perhaps matches TRBD2 (6 bases). The germline V gene has CDR1 MNHEY and CDR2 SVGEGT. V was shortened by 4 bases and J by 0 bases, with 18 bases between the two germline ends. The CDR3 is 17 residues long. CDR3 protein: CASSSYSGTPYQETQYF. The CDR3, as DNA: TGTGCCAGCAGTTCTTACTCCGGGACTCCGTACCAAGAGACCCAGTACTTC.